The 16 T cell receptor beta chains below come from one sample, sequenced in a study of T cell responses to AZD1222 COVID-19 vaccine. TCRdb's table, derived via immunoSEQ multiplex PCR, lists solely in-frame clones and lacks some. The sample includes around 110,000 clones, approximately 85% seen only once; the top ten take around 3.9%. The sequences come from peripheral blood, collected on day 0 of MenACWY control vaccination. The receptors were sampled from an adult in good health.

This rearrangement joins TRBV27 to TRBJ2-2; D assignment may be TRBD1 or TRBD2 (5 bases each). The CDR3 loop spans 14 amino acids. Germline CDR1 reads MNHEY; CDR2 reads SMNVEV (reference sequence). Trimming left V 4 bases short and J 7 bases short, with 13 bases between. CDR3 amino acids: CASSSRGGVGELFF. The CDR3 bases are TGTGCCAGCAGTTCGAGGGGTGGTGTCGGGGAGCTGTTTTTT.

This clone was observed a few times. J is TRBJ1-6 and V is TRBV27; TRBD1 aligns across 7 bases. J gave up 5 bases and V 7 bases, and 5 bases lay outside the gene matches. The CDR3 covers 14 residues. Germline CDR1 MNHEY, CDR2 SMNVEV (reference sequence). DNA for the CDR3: TGTGCCAGCAAACAGGGGACCAATAATTCACCCCTCCACTTT. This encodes CASKQGTNNSPLHF.

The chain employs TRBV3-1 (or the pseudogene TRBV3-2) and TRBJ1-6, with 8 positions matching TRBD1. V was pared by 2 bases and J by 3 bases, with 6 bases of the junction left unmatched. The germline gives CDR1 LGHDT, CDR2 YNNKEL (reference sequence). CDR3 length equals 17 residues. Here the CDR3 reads CASSQRTGSSYNSPLHF. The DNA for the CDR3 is TGTGCCAGCAGCCAAAGGACAGGGTCAAGCTATAATTCACCCCTCCACTTT.

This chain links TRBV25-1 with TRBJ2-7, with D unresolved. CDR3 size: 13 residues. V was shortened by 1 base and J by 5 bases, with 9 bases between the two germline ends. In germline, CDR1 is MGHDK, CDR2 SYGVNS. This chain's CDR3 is CASSELRKNEQYF. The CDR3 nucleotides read TGTGCCAGCAGTGAATTAAGAAAGAACGAGCAGTACTTC.

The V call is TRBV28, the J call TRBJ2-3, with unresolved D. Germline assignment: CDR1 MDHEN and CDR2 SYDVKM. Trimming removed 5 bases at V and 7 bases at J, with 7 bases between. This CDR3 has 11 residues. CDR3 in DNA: TGTGCCAGCAGTCTCAGGAATACGCAGTATTTT. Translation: CASSLRNTQYF. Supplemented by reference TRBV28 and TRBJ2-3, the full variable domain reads DVKVTQSSRYLVKRTGEKVFLECVQDMDHENMFWYRQDPGLGLRLIYFSYDVKMKEKGDIPEGYSVSREKKERFSLILESASTNQTSMYLCASSLRNTQYFGPGTRLTVL.

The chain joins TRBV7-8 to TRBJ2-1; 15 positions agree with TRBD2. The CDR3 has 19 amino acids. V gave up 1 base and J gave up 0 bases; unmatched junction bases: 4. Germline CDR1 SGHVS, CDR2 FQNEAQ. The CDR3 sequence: CASSLGTSGGASSYNEQFF. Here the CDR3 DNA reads TGTGCCAGCAGCTTAGGGACTAGCGGGGGGGCTAGCTCCTACAATGAGCAGTTCTTC.

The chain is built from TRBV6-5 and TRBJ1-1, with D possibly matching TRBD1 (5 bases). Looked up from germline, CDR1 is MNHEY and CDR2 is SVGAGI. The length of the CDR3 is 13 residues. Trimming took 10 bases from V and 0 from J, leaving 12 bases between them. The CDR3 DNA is TGTGCCACCTCGAGGGGTGTGAACACTGAAGCTTTCTTT. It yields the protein CATSRGVNTEAFF.

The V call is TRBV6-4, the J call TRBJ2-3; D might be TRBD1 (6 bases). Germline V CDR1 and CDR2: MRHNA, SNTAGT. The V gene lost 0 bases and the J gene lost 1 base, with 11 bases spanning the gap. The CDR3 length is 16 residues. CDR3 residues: CASSDSGRGGTDTQYF. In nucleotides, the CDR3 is TGTGCCAGCAGTGACTCTGGCAGGGGTGGCACAGATACGCAGTATTTT.

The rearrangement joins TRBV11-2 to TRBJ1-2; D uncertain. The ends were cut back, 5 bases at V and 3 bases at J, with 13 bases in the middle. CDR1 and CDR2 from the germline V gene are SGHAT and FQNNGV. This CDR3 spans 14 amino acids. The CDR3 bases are TGTGCCAGCAGCGTCGACGGGAGATACTATGGCTACACCTTC. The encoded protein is CASSVDGRYYGYTF.

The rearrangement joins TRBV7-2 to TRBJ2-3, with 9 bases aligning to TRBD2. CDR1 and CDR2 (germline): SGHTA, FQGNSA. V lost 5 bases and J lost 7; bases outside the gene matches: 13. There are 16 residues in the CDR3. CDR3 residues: CASSQGRGGASNTQYF. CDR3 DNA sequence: TGTGCCAGCAGCCAGGGTCGCGGGGGGGCCTCGAATACGCAGTATTTT. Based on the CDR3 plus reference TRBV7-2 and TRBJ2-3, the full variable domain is GAGVSQSPSNKVTEKGKDVELRCDPISGHTALYWYRQSLGQGLEFLIYFQGNSAPDKSGLPSDRFSAERTGGSVSTLTIQRTQQEDSAVYLCASSQGRGGASNTQYFGPGTRLTVL.

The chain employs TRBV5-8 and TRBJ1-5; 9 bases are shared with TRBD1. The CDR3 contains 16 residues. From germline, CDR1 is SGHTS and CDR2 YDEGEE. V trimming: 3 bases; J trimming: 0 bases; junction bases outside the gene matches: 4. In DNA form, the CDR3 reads TGTGCCAGCAGCTATGGGACAGGGTATAGCAATCAGCCCCAGCATTTT. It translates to CASSYGTGYSNQPQHF.

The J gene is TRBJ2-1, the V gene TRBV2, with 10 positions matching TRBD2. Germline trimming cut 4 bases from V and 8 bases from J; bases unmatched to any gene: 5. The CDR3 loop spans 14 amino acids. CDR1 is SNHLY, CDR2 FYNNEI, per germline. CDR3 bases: TGTGCCAGCAGTGCACTAGCGGGGTCGGATGAGCAGTTCTTC. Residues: CASSALAGSDEQFF.

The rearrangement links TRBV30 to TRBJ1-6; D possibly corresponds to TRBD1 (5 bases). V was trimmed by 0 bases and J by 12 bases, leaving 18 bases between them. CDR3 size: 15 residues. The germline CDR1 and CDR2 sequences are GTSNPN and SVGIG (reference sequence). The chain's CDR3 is CAWSVRWDAGLPLHF. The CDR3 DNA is TGTGCCTGGAGTGTAAGGTGGGACGCCGGATTACCCCTCCACTTT.

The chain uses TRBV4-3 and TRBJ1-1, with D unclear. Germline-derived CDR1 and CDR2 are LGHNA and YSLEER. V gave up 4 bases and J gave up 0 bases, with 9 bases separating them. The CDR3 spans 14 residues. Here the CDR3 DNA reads TGCGCCAGCAGCCGGAAAGGGATGAACACTGAAGCTTTCTTT. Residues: CASSRKGMNTEAFF.

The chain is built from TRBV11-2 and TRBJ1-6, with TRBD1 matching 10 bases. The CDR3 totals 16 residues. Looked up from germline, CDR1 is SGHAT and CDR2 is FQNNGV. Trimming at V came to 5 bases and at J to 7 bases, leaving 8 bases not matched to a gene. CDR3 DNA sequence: TGTGCCAGCAGCGCCACGACAGGGGGCTGGAATTCACCCCTCCACTTT. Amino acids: CASSATTGGWNSPLHF.

CDR3 loop: CASSFRGGPEAFF. CDR3 bases: TGTGCCAGCAGCTTTCGGGGTGGGCCTGAAGCTTTCTTT. The J gene is TRBJ1-1, the V gene TRBV7-2; D ambiguous. The CDR3 runs 13 residues. The ends were cut back, 3 bases at V and 6 bases at J, with 11 bases in the middle. CDR1 is SGHTA, CDR2 FQGNSA, per germline.